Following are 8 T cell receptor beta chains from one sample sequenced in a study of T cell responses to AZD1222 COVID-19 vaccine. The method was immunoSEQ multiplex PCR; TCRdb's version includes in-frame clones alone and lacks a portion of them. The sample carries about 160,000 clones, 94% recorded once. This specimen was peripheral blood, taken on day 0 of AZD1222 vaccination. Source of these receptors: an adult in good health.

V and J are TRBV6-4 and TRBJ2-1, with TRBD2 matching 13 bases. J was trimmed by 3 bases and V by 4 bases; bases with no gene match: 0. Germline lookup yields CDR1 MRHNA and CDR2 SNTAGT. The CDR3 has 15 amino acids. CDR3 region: CASSGTSGGYNEQFF. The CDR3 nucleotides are TGTGCCAGCAGTGGGACTAGCGGGGGCTACAATGAGCAGTTCTTC.

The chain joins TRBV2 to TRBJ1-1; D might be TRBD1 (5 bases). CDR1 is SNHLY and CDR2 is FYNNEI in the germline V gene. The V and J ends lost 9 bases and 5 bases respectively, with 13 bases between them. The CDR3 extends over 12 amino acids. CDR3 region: CARGDSGTEAFF. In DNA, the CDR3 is TGTGCCAGAGGGGACTCCGGGACTGAAGCTTTCTTT.

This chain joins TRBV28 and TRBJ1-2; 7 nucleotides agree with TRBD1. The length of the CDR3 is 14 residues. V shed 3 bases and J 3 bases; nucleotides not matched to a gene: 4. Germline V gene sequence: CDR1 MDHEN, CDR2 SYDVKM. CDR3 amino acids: CASSLGTVYYGYTF. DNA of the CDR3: TGTGCCAGCAGTTTGGGGACAGTGTACTATGGCTACACCTTC.

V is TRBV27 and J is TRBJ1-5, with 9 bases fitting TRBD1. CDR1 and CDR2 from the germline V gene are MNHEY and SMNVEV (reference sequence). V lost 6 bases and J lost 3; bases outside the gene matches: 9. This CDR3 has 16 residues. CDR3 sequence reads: CASSVSGQGINQPQHF. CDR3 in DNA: TGTGCCAGCAGCGTCTCCGGACAGGGGATCAATCAGCCCCAGCATTTT.

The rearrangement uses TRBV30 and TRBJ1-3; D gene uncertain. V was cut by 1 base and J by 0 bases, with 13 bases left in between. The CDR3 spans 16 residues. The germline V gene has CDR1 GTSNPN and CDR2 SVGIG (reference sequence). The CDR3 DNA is TGTGCCTGGAGTGAGCCCCCCGCCGGCTCTGGAAACACCATATATTTT. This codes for CAWSEPPAGSGNTIYF.

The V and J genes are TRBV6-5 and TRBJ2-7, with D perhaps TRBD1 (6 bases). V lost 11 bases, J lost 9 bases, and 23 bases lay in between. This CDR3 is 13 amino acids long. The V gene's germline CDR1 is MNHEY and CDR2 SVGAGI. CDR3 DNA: TGTGCCGTCACCCGGACAGCCCGGCTGGGGCAGTACGTC. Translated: CAVTRTARLGQYV.

The CDR3 spells CASSHATGTGGYGYTF. The CDR3 DNA reads as TGTGCCAGCAGCCACGCTACCGGGACAGGGGGCTATGGCTACACCTTC. V and J are TRBV4-2 and TRBJ1-2, with 11 bases identical to TRBD1. V lost 3 bases and J lost 4; bases outside the gene matches: 7. The CDR3 loop spans 16 amino acids. Per germline, CDR1 LGHNA and CDR2 YNFKEQ.

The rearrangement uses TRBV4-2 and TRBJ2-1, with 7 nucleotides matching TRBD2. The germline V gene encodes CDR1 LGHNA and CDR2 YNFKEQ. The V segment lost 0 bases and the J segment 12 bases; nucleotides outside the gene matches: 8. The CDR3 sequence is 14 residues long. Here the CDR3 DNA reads TGTGCCAGCAGCCAAGATGGGTTAGCGGGCCCGCAGTTCTTC. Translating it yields CASSQDGLAGPQFF.